These 30 T cell receptor beta chains were all obtained from the same sample, sequenced in a study of blood T cell repertoires in COVID-19. Here immunoSEQ multiplex PCR was the method, and the copy in TCRdb shows in-frame clones only, minus some. The sample lists about 490,000 clones; around 85% were seen once. What was sequenced was peripheral blood. All receptors derive from a human donor in a cohort sampled during active COVID-19.

The rearrangement uses TRBV2 and TRBJ2-2, with D perhaps TRBD2 (7 bases). The V end was cut by 2 bases, the J end by 4 bases, with 11 bases between. The CDR3 has 15 residues. CDR1 is SNHLY, CDR2 FYNNEI, per germline. CDR3 residues: CASSEWGGGTGELFF. In DNA form, the CDR3 reads TGTGCCAGCAGTGAATGGGGAGGGGGCACCGGGGAGCTGTTTTTT.

The V and J genes are TRBV3-1 (or the pseudogene TRBV3-2) and TRBJ2-2; TRBD2 matches 8 bases. The germline CDR1 and CDR2 sequences are LGHDT and YNNKEL (reference sequence). V was clipped by 4 bases and J by 0 bases; unmatched bases: 1. CDR3 length equals 15 residues. CDR3 loop: CASSRGLANTGELFF. The CDR3 DNA follows: TGTGCCAGCAGCCGGGGACTAGCGAACACCGGGGAGCTGTTTTTT.

The V gene is TRBV12-3 or TRBV12-4, the J gene TRBJ2-7, with 7 bases matching TRBD1. The V gene end was trimmed by 5 bases and the J gene end by 4 bases; junction bases not matched to a gene: 2. The CDR3 is 12 residues long. The CDR3 DNA is TGTGCCAGCAGTCCGGGACAGTACGAGCAGTACTTC. Translated: CASSPGQYEQYF.

The chain has TRBV27 and TRBJ1-1; 8 positions agree with TRBD1. Germline loops: CDR1 MNHEY, CDR2 SMNVEV (reference sequence). CDR3 length: 13 residues. V shed 5 bases and J 4 bases; nucleotides not matched to a gene: 3. CDR3 sequence (DNA): TGTGCCAGCAGTGACAGGGGCTCCACTGAAGCTTTCTTT. Translated, it gives CASSDRGSTEAFF.

This clone was found once. The V call is TRBV30, the J call TRBJ2-7; possible D gene TRBD2, 7 bases. Trimming removed 3 bases from V and 3 bases from J, with 12 bases in between. CDR1 is GTSNPN, CDR2 SVGIG, per germline (reference sequence). This CDR3 comprises 13 residues. CDR3 protein: CAWRWGGGYEQYF. The CDR3 DNA follows: TGTGCCTGGAGATGGGGGGGCGGCTACGAGCAGTACTTC. The full variable domain, rest sourced from reference TRBV30 and TRBJ2-7, is SQTIHQWPATLVQPVGSPLSLECTVEGTSNPNLYWYRQAAGRGLQLLFYSVGIGQISSEVPQNLSASRPQDRQFILSSKKLLLSDSGFYLCAWRWGGGYEQYFGPGTRLTVT.

The chain links TRBV9 to TRBJ2-7; D not certain. The germline V and J ends were trimmed by 0 bases and 1 base, with 8 bases remaining between them. Germline V gene data show CDR1 as SGDLS and CDR2 as YYNGEE. The CDR3 contains 14 residues. The CDR3 spells CASSVDGRSYEQYF. DNA of the CDR3: TGTGCCAGCAGCGTAGACGGTCGTTCCTACGAGCAGTACTTC.

The chain has TRBV10-3 and TRBJ1-1; maybe TRBD1 (6 bases). The CDR3 length is 14 residues. V was trimmed by 7 bases and J by 1 base, leaving 13 bases between them. Germline assignment: CDR1 ENHRY and CDR2 SYGVKD. The CDR3 reads CAITEGTRNTEAFF. In DNA form, the CDR3 reads TGTGCCATCACCGAAGGGACAAGGAACACTGAAGCTTTCTTT.

This chain links TRBV6-5 with TRBJ2-7; 10 nucleotides line up with TRBD1. Germline values: CDR1 MNHEY, CDR2 SVGAGI. The CDR3 has 13 amino acids. Trimming removed 6 bases from V and 3 bases from J; junction bases left unmatched: 2. The CDR3 coding sequence is TGTGCCAGCAGGGGGACAGGGGACTACGAGCAGTACTTC. It yields the protein CASRGTGDYEQYF.

Note on this clone: The sample holds other DNA sequences that translate to the same CDR3. The rearrangement joins TRBV28 to TRBJ1-2, with TRBD1 identical over 9 bases. V lost 8 bases to trimming and J lost 7 bases; unmatched junction nucleotides: 5. Germline V lookup: CDR1 MDHEN, CDR2 SYDVKM. The CDR3 spans 12 residues. In DNA form, the CDR3 reads TGTGCCAGCCTGGGACAGGGCGGTGGCTACACCTTC. Its translation: CASLGQGGGYTF.

This chain links TRBV10-3 with TRBJ2-2; 8 bases are shared with TRBD1. In germline, CDR1 is ENHRY, CDR2 SYGVKD. With V trimmed by 4 bases and J by 3 bases, 7 bases remained unmatched. The CDR3 extends over 16 amino acids. The CDR3: CAISGTQGADTGELFF. The DNA for the CDR3 is TGTGCCATCAGTGGGACGCAGGGGGCCGACACCGGGGAGCTGTTTTTT.

This clone was observed a few times. The V gene is TRBV3-1 (or the pseudogene TRBV3-2), the J gene TRBJ2-2; 9 bases agree with TRBD1. Germline-derived CDR1 and CDR2 are LGHDT and YNNKEL (reference sequence). V trimming: 8 bases; J trimming: 5 bases; junction bases outside the gene matches: 6. CDR3 length equals 14 residues. CDR3 protein: CASGGTGLTGELFF. The CDR3 DNA is TGTGCCAGCGGAGGGACAGGGCTGACCGGGGAGCTGTTTTTT.

The J gene is TRBJ2-2, the V gene TRBV12-3 or TRBV12-4; unclear D gene. The CDR3 consists of 12 residues. Trimming removed 2 bases from V and 5 bases from J, with 3 bases in between. The CDR3 nucleotides read TGTGCCAGCAGTTTACTTACCGGGGAGCTGTTTTTT. It yields the protein CASSLLTGELFF.

This sequence joins TRBV11-1 and TRBJ2-3, with a weak D call TRBD2 (5 bases). This CDR3 contains 13 residues. Trimming removed 0 bases from V and 4 bases from J, with 5 bases in between. CDR1 is SGHAT, CDR2 FQDESV, per germline (reference sequence). This chain's CDR3 is CASSLAGADTQYF. The CDR3 region has the DNA TGTGCCAGCAGCTTAGCGGGAGCAGATACGCAGTATTTT.

In the case of this clone: Compared with germline, one end of the junction differs, possibly owing to a read error. This chain connects TRBV7-9 to TRBJ2-1; D possibly corresponds to TRBD2 (5 bases). CDR1 and CDR2 (germline): SEHNR, FQNEAQ (reference sequence). The CDR3 covers 14 residues. The CDR3 loop reads CATSGGSSYNEQFF. The CDR3 nucleotides are TGTGCCACCAGCGGAGGAAGCTCCTACAATGAGCAGTTCTTC.

A single count supports this clone. This chain joins TRBV6-5 and TRBJ2-7, with a possible D match to TRBD2 (5 bases). In germline, CDR1 is MNHEY, CDR2 SVGAGI. This CDR3 comprises 14 residues. With 2 bases removed from V and 6 bases from J, the gap between germline ends came to 14 bases. CDR3 in DNA: TGTGCCAGCAGTTACACTAGTTACTCGTCCGAGCAGTACTTC. Translated: CASSYTSYSSEQYF.

This clone has more than one count but fewer than ten. CDR3: CASSFTGGTGELFF. The CDR3 DNA sequence: TGTGCCAGCAGTTTCACCGGGGGCACCGGGGAGCTGTTTTTT. The J gene is TRBJ2-2, the V gene TRBV28, with a possible D match to TRBD2 (6 bases). Germline V CDR1 and CDR2: MDHEN, SYDVKM. V was clipped by 3 bases and J by 4 bases, with 9 bases between them. CDR3 length: 14 amino acids. Based on the CDR3 plus reference TRBV28 and TRBJ2-2, the full variable domain is DVKVTQSSRYLVKRTGEKVFLECVQDMDHENMFWYRQDPGLGLRLIYFSYDVKMKEKGDIPEGYSVSREKKERFSLILESASTNQTSMYLCASSFTGGTGELFFGEGSRLTVL.

V gene TRBV3-1 (or the pseudogene TRBV3-2) combines with J gene TRBJ2-7; 9 bases align to TRBD1. CDR1 LGHDT and CDR2 YNNKEL come from the germline V gene (reference sequence). V shed 3 bases, J shed 1 base, and the junction held 4 bases outside the gene matches. This CDR3 has 15 residues. The CDR3: CASSHHGTGSYEQYF. The CDR3 bases are TGTGCCAGCAGCCATCACGGGACAGGGTCCTACGAGCAGTACTTC.

The chain links TRBV28 to TRBJ2-6; TRBD2 matches 7 bases. The CDR3 runs to 18 residues. In germline, CDR1 is MDHEN, CDR2 SYDVKM. The V and J ends lost 3 bases and 2 bases, in that order; junction bases with no gene match: 10. The CDR3 here is CASSFPSAGDPGANVLTF. DNA for the CDR3: TGTGCCAGCAGTTTCCCGAGCGCGGGAGACCCTGGGGCCAACGTCCTGACTTTC.

This chain's CDR3 is CASSPGGRCEQFF. CDR3 DNA sequence: TGTGCCAGCAGCCCGGGCGGGCGGTGCGAGCAGTTCTTC. The chain recombines TRBV21-1 with TRBJ2-1; TRBD2, the table's D call, was not compared with the DNA. TRBV21-1 is deemed a pseudogene. The length of the CDR3 is 13 residues.

The chain couples TRBV3-1 (or the pseudogene TRBV3-2) to TRBJ1-4; no clear D. CDR1 is LGHDT, CDR2 YNNKEL, per germline (reference sequence). The CDR3 is 15 amino acids. Trimming took 1 base from V and 3 from J, leaving 9 bases between them. CDR3 bases: TGTGCCAGCAGCCAAGGGCGGAACCCTAATGAAAAACTGTTTTTT. This translates into CASSQGRNPNEKLFF.

This clone has a single count. CDR3 loop: CASSSNGRGAFF. The CDR3 bases are TGTGCCAGCAGTTCAAACGGGAGGGGGGCTTTCTTT. The chain carries TRBV6-5 and TRBJ1-1, with D possibly TRBD1 on 6 matching bases. V shed 4 bases and J shed 11 bases, with 14 bases lying between them. This CDR3 spans 12 amino acids. Germline V gene lookup returns CDR1 MNHEY and CDR2 SVGAGI.

This rearrangement joins TRBV7-8 to TRBJ2-7; 7 bases align to TRBD1. V lost 5 bases to trimming and J lost 6 bases; unmatched junction nucleotides: 7. This CDR3 comprises 13 residues. Germline V gene sequence: CDR1 SGHVS, CDR2 FQNEAQ. The CDR3 DNA sequence: TGTGCCAGCAGCCTGGGACAGATGGGCGAGCAGTACTTC. It encodes CASSLGQMGEQYF. Using reference TRBV7-8 and TRBJ2-7 for the parts outside the CDR3, the full variable domain is GAGVSQSPRYKVAKRGQDVALRCDPISGHVSLFWYQQALGQGPEFLTYFQNEAQLDKSGLPSDRFFAERPEGSVSTLKIQRTQQEDSAVYLCASSLGQMGEQYFGPGTRLTVT.

The chain recombines TRBV19 with TRBJ2-3; TRBD2 agrees at 10 bases. The CDR3 loop spans 15 amino acids. CDR1 and CDR2 from the germline V gene are LNHDA and SQIVND (reference sequence). Trimming took 3 bases from V and 3 from J; bases not matched to a gene: 3. Written as DNA, the CDR3 is TGTGCCAGTAGTATGGCAGCGGGAGGGACAGATACGCAGTATTTT. Protein sequence: CASSMAAGGTDTQYF.

The V call is TRBV6-4, the J call TRBJ1-1; possibly TRBD1 for D (5 bases). The V end lost 6 bases, the J end lost 0 bases, and 14 bases lay between the germline ends. In germline, CDR1 is MRHNA, CDR2 SNTAGT. This CDR3 has 15 residues. CDR3 DNA: TGTGCCAGCAGAGCTGGGGGAGGGATGAACACTGAAGCTTTCTTT. Translating it yields CASRAGGGMNTEAFF.

The chain has TRBV6-4 and TRBJ1-2; TRBD1 aligns across 9 bases. Germline loops: CDR1 MRHNA, CDR2 SNTAGT. Germline trimming cut 5 bases from V and 8 bases from J; bases unmatched to any gene: 6. The CDR3 is 13 residues long. CDR3: CASSRTGGTGYTF. The CDR3 nucleotides read TGTGCCAGCAGTAGAACAGGGGGCACGGGCTACACCTTC.

This clone appeared a single time. V usage is TRBV3-1 (or the pseudogene TRBV3-2) and J usage is TRBJ2-7; maybe TRBD2 (7 bases). V lost 2 bases and J 8 bases, leaving 13 bases between the germline ends. Germline-derived CDR1 and CDR2 are LGHDT and YNNKEL (reference sequence). This CDR3 comprises 13 residues. This CDR3 is CASSQRGGIQQYF. The CDR3 DNA is TGTGCCAGCAGCCAAAGGGGGGGGATCCAGCAGTACTTC.

The V and J genes are TRBV19 and TRBJ2-7; 7 nucleotides align to TRBD2. The CDR3 is made up of 13 amino acids. V lost 9 bases and J lost 5; bases outside the gene matches: 10. CDR1 and CDR2 from the germline V gene are LNHDA and SQIVND (reference sequence). Written as DNA, the CDR3 is TGTGCCAGCCGGGAAAACGCGGGGGACGAGCAGTACTTC. It specifies CASRENAGDEQYF.

The chain joins TRBV28 to TRBJ2-2; TRBD2 agrees at 9 bases. The CDR3 totals 17 residues. Germline CDR1 is MDHEN and CDR2 is SYDVKM. The V segment lost 3 bases and the J segment 5 bases; nucleotides outside the gene matches: 10. CDR3: CASSFPGATSGTGELFF. CDR3 coding DNA: TGTGCCAGCAGTTTTCCGGGGGCTACTAGCGGGACCGGGGAGCTGTTTTTT. The complete variable domain, with remaining parts taken from reference TRBV28 and TRBJ2-2, reads DVKVTQSSRYLVKRTGEKVFLECVQDMDHENMFWYRQDPGLGLRLIYFSYDVKMKEKGDIPEGYSVSREKKERFSLILESASTNQTSMYLCASSFPGATSGTGELFFGEGSRLTVL.

The chain uses TRBV19 and TRBJ1-1, with TRBD1 identical over 7 bases. The germline gives CDR1 LNHDA, CDR2 SQIVND (reference sequence). This CDR3 region has 16 residues. With 5 bases clipped from V and 5 bases from J, the junction kept 14 bases outside the gene matches. The CDR3: CASSPNRGSFRTEAFF. For the CDR3, the DNA is TGTGCCAGTAGTCCTAACAGGGGTTCCTTTAGGACTGAAGCTTTCTTT.

The gene calls are TRBV28 and TRBJ2-7, with 7 bases fitting TRBD1. CDR1 and CDR2 from the germline V gene are MDHEN and SYDVKM. The CDR3 loop spans 15 amino acids. Trimming cost V 2 bases and J 6 bases; bases outside gene matches: 10. The CDR3 here is CASSLATGRLGEQYF. CDR3 in DNA: TGTGCCAGCAGTTTAGCGACAGGGCGGTTGGGCGAGCAGTACTTC.